Presented here are 11 T cell receptor beta chains from one specimen sequenced in a study of human T cells and chemical hapten exposure. TCRdb re-called the RACE reads with MiXCR, one entry per CDR3 protein. Of some 330,000 distinct CDR3 sequences in the sample, about 5.4% were seen once. Noted time point: pre-sensitization, week 0. The treatment denotes: therapeutic diphenylcyclopropenone sensitization with weekly scalp DPC. The material sequenced was whole blood, taken in connection with sensitization to the hapten diphenylcyclopropenone (DPC). These receptors all stem from a woman aged 18-29 years with alopecia areata. Some clones in this sample may be carry-over from other donors' samples.

This clonotype was detected a few times. The rearrangement links TRBV9 to TRBJ2-5, with 8 bases identical to TRBD2. Germline V lookup: CDR1 SGDLS, CDR2 YYNGEE. After removal of 4 bases from V and 4 bases from J, the junction contained 12 bases not matched to a gene. CDR3 size: 16 residues. The CDR3 spells CASSPAGSGGRETQYF. The CDR3 DNA sequence: TGTGCCAGCAGCCCCGCGGGGAGCGGGGGCCGAGAGACCCAGTACTTC. Full variable domain (missing parts from reference TRBV9 and TRBJ2-5): DSGVTQTPKHLITATGQRVTLRCSPRSGDLSVYWYQQSLDQGLQFLIQYYNGEERAKGNILERFSAQQFPDLHSELNLSSLELGDSALYFCASSPAGSGGRETQYFGPGTRLLVL.

The rearrangement links TRBV6-2 or TRBV6-3 to TRBJ2-3; D is undetermined. V lost 6 bases and J lost 3, with 16 bases in between. Germline V lookup: CDR1 MNHEY, CDR2 SVGEGT. The CDR3 totals 15 residues. This CDR3 reads CASSNADARTDTQYF. The CDR3 DNA reads TGTGCCAGCAGCAATGCGGACGCTAGGACAGATACGCAGTATTTT.

This chain joins TRBV3-1 and TRBJ2-7, with D possibly called TRBD1 or TRBD2 (6 bases each). V lost 0 bases, J lost 7 bases, and 16 bases lay in between. CDR1 and CDR2 (germline): LGHDT, YNNKEL (reference sequence). The CDR3 loop spans 15 amino acids. CDR3 DNA sequence: TGTGCCAGCAGCCAAGATTCCCCGGGGGCGGAAGAGCAGTACTTC. The encoded protein is CASSQDSPGAEEQYF.

This clonotype was picked up a small number of times. The V gene is TRBV20-1, the J gene TRBJ1-1, with TRBD1 matching 9 bases. The CDR3 length is 15 residues. The ends lost 1 base at V and 1 base at J; junction bases unmatched: 4. CDR1 is DFQATT, CDR2 SNEGSKA, per germline (reference sequence). CDR3 region: CSARALQGANTEAFF. The CDR3 DNA follows: TGCAGTGCTAGAGCCCTACAGGGGGCGAACACTGAAGCTTTCTTT.

On this clonotype itself: A much larger clone differs from this one at a single base, so this may be a read error. V usage is TRBV4-1 and J usage is TRBJ2-7; 9 nucleotides match TRBD1. Germline V CDR1 and CDR2: MGHRA, YSYEKL. The CDR3 loop spans 15 amino acids. Trimming at V came to 4 bases and at J to 4 bases, leaving 8 bases not matched to a gene. The CDR3 loop reads CASSRVGQGRYEQYF. As DNA, the CDR3 is TGCGCCAGCAGCCGAGTGGGACAGGGAAGGTACGAGCAGTACTTC.

This clonotype occurred a few times. V gene TRBV6-4 combines with J gene TRBJ2-6; TRBD2 is a possible D gene (5 bases). Trimming removed 4 bases at V and 0 bases at J, with 10 bases between. Germline V gene sequence: CDR1 MRHNA, CDR2 SNTAGT. This CDR3 region has 16 residues. The CDR3 loop reads CASSAEGGSGANVLTF. The CDR3 coding sequence is TGTGCCAGCAGTGCTGAGGGTGGCTCTGGGGCCAACGTCCTGACTTTC.

This clonotype turned up a few times. The CDR3 DNA reads TGTGCCAGCAGTACCCGGGGCCACACAGATACGCAGTATTTT. This sequence encodes CASSTRGHTDTQYF. This chain joins TRBV6-1 and TRBJ2-3; D is possibly TRBD1 or TRBD2 (5 bases each). Trimming left V 5 bases short and J 2 bases short, with 11 bases between. This CDR3 contains 14 residues. The germline gives CDR1 MNHNS, CDR2 SASEGT.

This chain links TRBV5-1 with TRBJ1-1; D is possibly TRBD1 (6 bases). V was cut by 1 base and J by 5 bases, with 12 bases left in between. Germline V CDR1 and CDR2: SGHRS, YFSETQ. The CDR3 is 14 amino acids. The CDR3 sequence is CASSLRGAGTEAFF. As DNA, the CDR3 is TGCGCCAGCAGCTTGCGGGGGGCGGGTACTGAAGCTTTCTTT.

The chain has TRBV11-2 and TRBJ1-2, with unresolved D. Trimming stripped 5 bases from V and 0 bases from J, with 22 bases between. Germline V gives CDR1 SGHAT, CDR2 FQNNGV. This CDR3 is 18 amino acids long. In DNA, the CDR3 is TGTGCCAGCAGCCTACGAACCAGGATAGATCCTCCTAACTATGGCTACACCTTC. It is translated as CASSLRTRIDPPNYGYTF.

The J gene is TRBJ1-2, the V gene TRBV10-3; D might be TRBD1 (6 bases). CDR1 and CDR2 (germline): ENHRY, SYGVKD. The CDR3 length is 13 residues. The V gene lost 0 bases and the J gene lost 7 bases, with 9 bases spanning the gap. The CDR3 here is CAISESETGGYTF. The DNA of the CDR3 is TGTGCCATCAGTGAGTCTGAGACAGGTGGCTACACCTTC.

This clonotype was seen at least ten times. V gene TRBV12-3 or TRBV12-4 combines with J gene TRBJ1-2, with TRBD1 matching over 8 bases. V was clipped by 6 bases and J by 7 bases; unmatched bases: 7. This CDR3 contains 13 residues. This CDR3 reads CASRLTGVGGYTF. DNA of the CDR3: TGTGCCAGCAGGCTGACAGGGGTGGGTGGCTACACCTTC.